This T cell receptor beta chain was recorded in a study of T-cell reconstitution after alpha-beta-depleted transplantation in children. The authors prepared the TCRbeta library with unique molecular identifiers. MiXCR, applied by TCRdb to the PCR reads, yields one record per CDR3 protein. The table has more than 90,000 distinct CDR3 sequences, about 9.4% seen once. Germline CDR1 is SQVTM and CDR2 is ANQGSEA. This CDR3 spans 12 amino acids. V dropped 7 bases and J dropped 6; count of bases not matched to a gene: 4. The TCR was taken from a boy between 2 and 10 years old with acute lymphoblastic leukemia, due to receive a stem cell transplant. The sample consisted of PBMCs, taken before TCRalphabeta/CD19-depleted stem cell transplant. This chain links TRBV29-1 with TRBJ2-3, with 10 positions matching TRBD1. The CDR3 DNA reads TGCAGCGGCCTGGGACAGGGGGATACGCAGTATTTT. It codes for CSGLGQGDTQYF.